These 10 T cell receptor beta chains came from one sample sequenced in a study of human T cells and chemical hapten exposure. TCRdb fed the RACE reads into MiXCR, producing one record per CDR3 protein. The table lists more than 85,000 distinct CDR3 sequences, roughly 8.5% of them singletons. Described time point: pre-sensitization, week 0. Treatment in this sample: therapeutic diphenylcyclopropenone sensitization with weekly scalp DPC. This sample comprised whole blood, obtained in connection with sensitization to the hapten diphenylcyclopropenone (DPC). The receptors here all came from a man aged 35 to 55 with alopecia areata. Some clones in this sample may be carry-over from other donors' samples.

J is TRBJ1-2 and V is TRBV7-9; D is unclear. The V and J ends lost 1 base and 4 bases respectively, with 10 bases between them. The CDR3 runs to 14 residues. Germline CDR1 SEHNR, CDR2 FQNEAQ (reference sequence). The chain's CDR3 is CASSLVAGLYGYTF. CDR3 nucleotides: TGTGCCAGCAGCTTAGTGGCAGGTCTCTATGGCTACACCTTC.

CDR3 amino acids: CASSAGGGYTF. CDR3 DNA: TGTGCCAGTAGTGCAGGGGGCGGCTACACCTTC. The V gene is TRBV19, the J gene TRBJ1-2, with 8 bases matching TRBD1. Per the germline V gene, CDR1 is LNHDA and CDR2 is SQIVND (reference sequence). The CDR3 sequence is 11 residues long. With 5 bases clipped from V and 8 bases from J, the junction kept 1 base outside the gene matches.

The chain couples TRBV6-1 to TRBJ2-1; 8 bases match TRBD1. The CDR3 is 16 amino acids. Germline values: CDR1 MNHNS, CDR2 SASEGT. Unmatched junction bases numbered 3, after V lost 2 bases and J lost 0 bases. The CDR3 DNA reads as TGTGCCAGCAGTGAAAGGACAGGGAGCTCCTACAATGAGCAGTTCTTC. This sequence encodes CASSERTGSSYNEQFF.

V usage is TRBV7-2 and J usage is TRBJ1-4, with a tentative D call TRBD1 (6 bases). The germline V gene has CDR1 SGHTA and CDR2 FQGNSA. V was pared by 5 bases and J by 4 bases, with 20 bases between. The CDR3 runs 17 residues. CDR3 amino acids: CASSEDSSPSVNEKLFF. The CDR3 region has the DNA TGTGCCAGCAGCGAGGACAGCAGTCCTTCGGTTAATGAAAAACTGTTTTTT.

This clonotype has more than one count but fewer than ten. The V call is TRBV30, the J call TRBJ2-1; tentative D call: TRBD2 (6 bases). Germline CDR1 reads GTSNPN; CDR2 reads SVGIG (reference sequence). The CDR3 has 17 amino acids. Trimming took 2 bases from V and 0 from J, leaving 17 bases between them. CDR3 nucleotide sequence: TGTGCCTGGAGTAGACAATTAACTAGCTTCTCCTACAATGAGCAGTTCTTC. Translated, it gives CAWSRQLTSFSYNEQFF.

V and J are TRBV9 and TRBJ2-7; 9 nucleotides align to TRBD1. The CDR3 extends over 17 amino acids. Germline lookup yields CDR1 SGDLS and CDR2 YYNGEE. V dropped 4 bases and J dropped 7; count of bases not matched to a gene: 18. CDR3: CASSREQGAVPGWEQYV. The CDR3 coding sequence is TGTGCCAGCAGCCGGGAACAGGGGGCCGTTCCGGGGTGGGAGCAGTACGTC.

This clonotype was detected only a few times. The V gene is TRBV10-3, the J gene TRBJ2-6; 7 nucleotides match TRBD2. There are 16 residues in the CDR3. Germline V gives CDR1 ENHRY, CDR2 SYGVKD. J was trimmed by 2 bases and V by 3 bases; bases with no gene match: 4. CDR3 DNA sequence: TGTGCCATCAGTGAACTGGCGGGAGCTGGGGCCAACGTCCTGACTTTC. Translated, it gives CAISELAGAGANVLTF.

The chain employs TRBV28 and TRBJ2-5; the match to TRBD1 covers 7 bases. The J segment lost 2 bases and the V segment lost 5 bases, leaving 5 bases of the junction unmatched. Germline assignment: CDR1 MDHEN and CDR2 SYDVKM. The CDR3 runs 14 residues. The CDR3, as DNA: TGTGCCAGCAGTCCCCCGGGACAGCAAGAGACCCAGTACTTC. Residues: CASSPPGQQETQYF.

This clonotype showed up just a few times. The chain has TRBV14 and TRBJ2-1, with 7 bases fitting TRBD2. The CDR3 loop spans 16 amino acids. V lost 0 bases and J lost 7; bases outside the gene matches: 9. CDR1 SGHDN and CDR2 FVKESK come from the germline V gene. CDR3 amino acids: CASSQDWSSGRNEQFF. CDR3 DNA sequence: TGTGCCAGCAGCCAAGATTGGTCTAGCGGACGGAATGAGCAGTTCTTC.

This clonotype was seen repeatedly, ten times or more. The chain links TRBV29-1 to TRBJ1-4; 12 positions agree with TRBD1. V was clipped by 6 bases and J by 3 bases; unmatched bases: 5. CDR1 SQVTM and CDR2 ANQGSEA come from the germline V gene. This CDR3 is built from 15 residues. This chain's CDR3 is CSVGTGGEANEKLFF. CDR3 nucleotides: TGCAGCGTCGGGACAGGGGGCGAGGCTAATGAAAAACTGTTTTTT.